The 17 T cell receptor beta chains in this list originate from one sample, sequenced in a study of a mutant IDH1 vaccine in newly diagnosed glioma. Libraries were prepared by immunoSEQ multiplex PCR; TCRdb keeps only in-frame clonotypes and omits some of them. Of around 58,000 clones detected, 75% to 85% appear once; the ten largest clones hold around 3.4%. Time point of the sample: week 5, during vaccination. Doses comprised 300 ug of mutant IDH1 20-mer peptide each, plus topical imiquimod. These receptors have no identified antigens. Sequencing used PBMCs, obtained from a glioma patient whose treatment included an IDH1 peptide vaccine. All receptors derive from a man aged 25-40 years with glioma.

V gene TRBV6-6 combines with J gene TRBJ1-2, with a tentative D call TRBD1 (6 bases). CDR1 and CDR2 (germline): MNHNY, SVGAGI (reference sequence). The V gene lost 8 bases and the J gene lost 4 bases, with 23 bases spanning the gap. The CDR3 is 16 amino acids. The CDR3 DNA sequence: TGTGCCAGCGTTAAAACCCTGGACAGTTTAGTCTATGGCTACACCTTC. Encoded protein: CASVKTLDSLVYGYTF.

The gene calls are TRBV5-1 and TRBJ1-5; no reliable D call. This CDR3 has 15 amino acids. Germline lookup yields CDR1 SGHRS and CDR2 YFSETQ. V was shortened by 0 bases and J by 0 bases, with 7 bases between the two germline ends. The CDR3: CASSLAAGSNQPQHF. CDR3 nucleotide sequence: TGCGCCAGCAGCTTGGCCGCGGGTAGCAATCAGCCCCAGCATTTT.

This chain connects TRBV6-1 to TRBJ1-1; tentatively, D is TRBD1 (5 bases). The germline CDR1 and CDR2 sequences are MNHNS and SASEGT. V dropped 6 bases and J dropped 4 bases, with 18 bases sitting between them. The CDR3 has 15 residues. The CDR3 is CASRGRAVMGTEAFF. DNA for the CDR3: TGTGCCAGCAGGGGCAGGGCGGTAATGGGCACTGAAGCTTTCTTT.

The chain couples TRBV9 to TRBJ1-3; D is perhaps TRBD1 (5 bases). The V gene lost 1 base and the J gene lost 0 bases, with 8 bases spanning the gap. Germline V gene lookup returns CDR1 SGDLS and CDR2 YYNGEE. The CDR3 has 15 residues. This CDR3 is CASSVTGSSGNTIYF. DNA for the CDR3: TGTGCCAGCAGCGTAACAGGCAGCTCTGGAAACACCATATATTTT.

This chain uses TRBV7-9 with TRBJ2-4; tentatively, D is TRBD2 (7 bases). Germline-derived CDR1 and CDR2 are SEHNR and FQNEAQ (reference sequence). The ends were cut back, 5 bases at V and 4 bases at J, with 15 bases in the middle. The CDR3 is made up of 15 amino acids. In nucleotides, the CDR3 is TGTGCCAGCAGCGGACGTGGGGGGGCGAAAAACATTCAGTACTTC. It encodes CASSGRGGAKNIQYF.

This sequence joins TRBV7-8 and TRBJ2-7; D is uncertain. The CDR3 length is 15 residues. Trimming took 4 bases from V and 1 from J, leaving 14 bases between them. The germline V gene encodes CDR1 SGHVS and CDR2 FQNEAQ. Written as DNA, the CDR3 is TGTGCCAGCAGCTCGGCAGAGACACTTTCCTACGAGCAGTACTTC. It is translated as CASSSAETLSYEQYF. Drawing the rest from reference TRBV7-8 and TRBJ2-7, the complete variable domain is GAGVSQSPRYKVAKRGQDVALRCDPISGHVSLFWYQQALGQGPEFLTYFQNEAQLDKSGLPSDRFFAERPEGSVSTLKIQRTQQEDSAVYLCASSSAETLSYEQYFGPGTRLTVT.

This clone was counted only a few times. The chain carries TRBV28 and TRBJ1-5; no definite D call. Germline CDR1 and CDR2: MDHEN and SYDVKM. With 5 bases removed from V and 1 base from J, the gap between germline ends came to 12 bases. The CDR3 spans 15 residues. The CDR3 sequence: CASSGRHPSNQPQHF. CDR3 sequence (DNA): TGTGCCAGCAGTGGGAGGCACCCGAGCAATCAGCCCCAGCATTTT.

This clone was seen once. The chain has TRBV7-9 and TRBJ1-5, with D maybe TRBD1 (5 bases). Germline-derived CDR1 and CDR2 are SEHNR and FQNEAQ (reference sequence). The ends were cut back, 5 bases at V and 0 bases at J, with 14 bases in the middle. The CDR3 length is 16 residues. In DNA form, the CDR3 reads TGTGCCAGCAGCACAGGATCAGGGTATAGCAATCAGCCCCAGCATTTT. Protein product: CASSTGSGYSNQPQHF. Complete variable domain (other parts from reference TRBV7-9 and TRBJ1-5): DTGVSQNPRHKITKRGQNVTFRCDPISEHNRLYWYRQTLGQGPEFLTYFQNEAQLEKSRLLSDRFSAERPKGSFSTLEIQRTEQGDSAMYLCASSTGSGYSNQPQHFGDGTRLSIL.

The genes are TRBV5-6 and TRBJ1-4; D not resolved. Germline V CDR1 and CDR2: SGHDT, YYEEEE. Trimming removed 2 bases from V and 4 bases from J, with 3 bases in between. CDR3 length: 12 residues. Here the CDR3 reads CASSLVNEKLFF. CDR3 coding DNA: TGTGCCAGCAGCTTAGTTAATGAAAAACTGTTTTTT.

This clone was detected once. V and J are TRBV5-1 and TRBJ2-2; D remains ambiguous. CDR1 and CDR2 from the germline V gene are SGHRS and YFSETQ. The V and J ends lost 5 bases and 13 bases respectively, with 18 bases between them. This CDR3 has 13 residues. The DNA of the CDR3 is TGCGCCAGCAGGACCGGTGGTCTTACGGGGCTGTTTTTT. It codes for CASRTGGLTGLFF.

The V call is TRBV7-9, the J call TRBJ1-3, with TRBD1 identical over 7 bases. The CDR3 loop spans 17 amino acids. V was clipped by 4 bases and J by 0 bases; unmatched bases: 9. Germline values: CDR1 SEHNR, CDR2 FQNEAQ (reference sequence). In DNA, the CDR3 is TGTGCCAGCAGCTCCGGGACAGCGATACACTCTGGAAACACCATATATTTT. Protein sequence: CASSSGTAIHSGNTIYF.

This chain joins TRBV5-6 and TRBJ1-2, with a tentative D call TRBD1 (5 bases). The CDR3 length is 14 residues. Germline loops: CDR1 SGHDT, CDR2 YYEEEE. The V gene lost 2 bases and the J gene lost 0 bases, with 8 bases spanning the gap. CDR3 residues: CASSLTGSNYGYTF. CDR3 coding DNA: TGTGCCAGCAGCTTAACAGGATCTAACTATGGCTACACCTTC.

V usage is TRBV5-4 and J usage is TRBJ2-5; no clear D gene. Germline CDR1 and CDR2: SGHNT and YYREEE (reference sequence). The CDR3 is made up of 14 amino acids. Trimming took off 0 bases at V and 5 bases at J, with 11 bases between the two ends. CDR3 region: CASSLGLSLETQYF. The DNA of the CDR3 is TGTGCCAGCAGCTTGGGGCTTAGCTTGGAGACCCAGTACTTC.

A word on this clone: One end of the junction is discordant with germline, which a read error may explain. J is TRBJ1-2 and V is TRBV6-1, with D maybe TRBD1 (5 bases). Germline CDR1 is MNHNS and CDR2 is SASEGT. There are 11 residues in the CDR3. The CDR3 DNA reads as TGTGCCAGCAATCAGGGTACTGGCTGCACCTTC. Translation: CASNQGTGCTF.

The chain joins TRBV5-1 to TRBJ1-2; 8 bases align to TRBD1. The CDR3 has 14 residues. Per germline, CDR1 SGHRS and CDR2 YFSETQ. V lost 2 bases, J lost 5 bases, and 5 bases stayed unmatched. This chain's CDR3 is CASSFWQGAYGYTF. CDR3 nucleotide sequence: TGCGCCAGCAGCTTCTGGCAGGGGGCTTATGGCTACACCTTC.

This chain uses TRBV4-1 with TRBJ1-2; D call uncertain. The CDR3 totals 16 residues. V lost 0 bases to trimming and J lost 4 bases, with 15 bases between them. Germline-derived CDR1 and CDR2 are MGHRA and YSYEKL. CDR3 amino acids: CASSQDSLSQFYGYTF. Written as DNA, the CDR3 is TGCGCCAGCAGCCAAGATTCCCTGTCGCAGTTCTATGGCTACACCTTC.

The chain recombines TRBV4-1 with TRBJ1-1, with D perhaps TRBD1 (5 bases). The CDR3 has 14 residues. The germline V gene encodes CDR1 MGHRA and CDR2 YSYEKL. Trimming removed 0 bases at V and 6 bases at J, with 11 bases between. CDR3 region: CASSQEGLSSEAFF. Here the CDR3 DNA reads TGCGCCAGCAGCCAAGAGGGACTGTCCTCTGAAGCTTTCTTT.